These T cell receptor beta chains were read from a single sample in a study of shared clonotypes between healthy human individuals. Assay: immunoSEQ multiplex PCR; the TCRdb copy retains only in-frame clones and omits some. The sample consists of about 2 million clones, about 95% of them appearing once. Source material: naive CD8+ T cells sorted from blood. These receptors came from a man aged 18 to 35 in good health. CDR3s include the opening cysteine and the closing phenylalanine or tryptophan. A D gene is named only where the DNA matches it firmly. Size tells how often a clone was seen (once, few, many) or the class of an expanded clone, and some rows leave it out.

J gene: TRBJ1-1
V gene: TRBV5-4
clone size: NA
D gene: NA
CDR3 protein: CASSLGPGTEAFF
CDR3 DNA: TGTGCCAGCAGCTTGGGCCCGGGGACTGAAGCTTTCTTT

J gene: TRBJ2-5
V gene: TRBV11-1
clone size: NA
D gene: NA
CDR3 protein: CASSLVSITETQYF
CDR3 DNA: TGTGCCAGCAGCTTAGTGTCTATCACAGAGACCCAGTACTTC

J gene: TRBJ2-3
V gene: TRBV2
clone size: NA
D gene: NA
CDR3 protein: CASSPPTGGIDYTQYF
CDR3 DNA: TGTGCCAGCAGTCCCCCAACCGGGGGCATTGATTATACGCAGTATTTT

J gene: TRBJ2-7
V gene: TRBV2
clone size: once
D gene: TRBD2
CDR3 protein: CASRRAGAENEQYF
CDR3 DNA: TGTGCCAGCAGACGAGCGGGGGCGGAAAACGAGCAGTACTTC

J gene: TRBJ1-2
V gene: TRBV6-6
clone size: NA
D gene: TRBD1
CDR3 protein: CASGDLDRVNSYGYTF
CDR3 DNA: TGTGCCAGCGGGGACCTGGACAGGGTAAACTCCTATGGCTACACCTTC

J gene: TRBJ1-4
V gene: TRBV4-1
clone size: NA
D gene: NA
CDR3 protein: CASSQRSWDEKLFF
CDR3 DNA: TGCGCCAGCAGCCAAAGGTCGTGGGATGAAAAACTGTTTTTT

J gene: TRBJ2-1
V gene: TRBV29-1
clone size: NA
D gene: TRBD2
CDR3 protein: CSVEGLAGGDEQFF
CDR3 DNA: TGCAGCGTTGAAGGACTAGCGGGGGGAGATGAGCAGTTCTTC

J gene: TRBJ2-7
V gene: TRBV5-1
clone size: once
D gene: NA
CDR3 protein: CASSRMDSYEQYF
CDR3 DNA: TGCGCCAGCAGCCGAATGGACTCCTACGAGCAGTACTTC

J gene: TRBJ2-3
V gene: TRBV7-9
clone size: NA
D gene: NA
CDR3 protein: CASSPPLRPFTDTQYF
CDR3 DNA: TGTGCCAGCAGCCCACCGTTAAGACCGTTCACAGATACGCAGTATTTT

J gene: TRBJ2-3
V gene: TRBV7-8
clone size: NA
D gene: TRBD2
CDR3 protein: CASSPLLAGVTDTQYF
CDR3 DNA: TGTGCCAGCAGCCCGTTACTAGCGGGAGTGACAGATACGCAGTATTTT

J gene: TRBJ2-7
V gene: TRBV6-1
clone size: NA
D gene: NA
CDR3 protein: CASSLGSSYEQYF
CDR3 DNA: TGTGCCAGCAGTTTAGGATCCTCCTACGAGCAGTACTTC

J gene: TRBJ2-5
V gene: TRBV27
clone size: NA
D gene: NA
CDR3 protein: CASSLSAGAGKETQYF
CDR3 DNA: TGTGCCAGCAGTTTATCGGCGGGGGCAGGTAAAGAGACCCAGTACTTC

J gene: TRBJ2-7
V gene: TRBV5-1
clone size: NA
D gene: NA
CDR3 protein: CASSFPGALNEQYF
CDR3 DNA: TGCGCCAGCAGCTTCCCAGGGGCCCTGAACGAGCAGTACTTC

J gene: TRBJ2-7
V gene: TRBV6-1
clone size: NA
D gene: NA
CDR3 protein: CASRSLPTLYEQYF
CDR3 DNA: TGTGCCAGCAGGTCCCTCCCTACCCTCTACGAGCAGTACTTC

J gene: TRBJ1-1
V gene: TRBV4-1
clone size: NA
D gene: NA
CDR3 protein: CASSPRGGNTEAFF
CDR3 DNA: TGCGCCAGCAGCCCCCGAGGGGGTAACACTGAAGCTTTCTTT

J gene: TRBJ2-3
V gene: TRBV27
clone size: NA
D gene: NA
CDR3 protein: CASSLYNAGEADTQYF
CDR3 DNA: TGTGCCAGCAGTTTATATAACGCCGGGGAGGCAGATACGCAGTATTTT

J gene: TRBJ1-4
V gene: TRBV27
clone size: NA
D gene: NA
CDR3 protein: CASSLGAGSSNEKLFF
CDR3 DNA: TGTGCCAGCAGTTTAGGGGCCGGGAGCAGCAATGAAAAACTGTTTTTT

J gene: TRBJ2-5
V gene: TRBV5-1
clone size: NA
D gene: TRBD2
CDR3 protein: CASSLEGSSGEEETQYF
CDR3 DNA: TGCGCCAGCAGCTTGGAAGGTTCCAGCGGGGAGGAAGAGACCCAGTACTTC

J gene: TRBJ2-7
V gene: TRBV9
clone size: NA
D gene: TRBD2
CDR3 protein: CASSVSGGALAYEQYF
CDR3 DNA: TGTGCCAGCAGCGTAAGCGGGGGGGCGTTAGCCTACGAGCAGTACTTC

J gene: TRBJ2-7
V gene: TRBV10-2
clone size: NA
D gene: NA
CDR3 protein: CASSESGTGSYEQYF
CDR3 DNA: TGCGCCAGCAGTGAGTCGGGGACTGGCTCCTACGAGCAGTACTTC

J gene: TRBJ1-1
V gene: TRBV4-1
clone size: NA
D gene: TRBD1
CDR3 protein: CASSPRGQGFMNTEAFF
CDR3 DNA: TGCGCCAGCAGCCCACGGGGACAGGGGTTCATGAACACTGAAGCTTTCTTT

J gene: TRBJ1-3
V gene: TRBV11-3
clone size: NA
D gene: NA
CDR3 protein: CASSTGTSGNTIYF
CDR3 DNA: TGTGCCAGCAGTACGGGTACCTCTGGAAACACCATATATTTT

J gene: TRBJ2-7
V gene: TRBV30
clone size: NA
D gene: TRBD2
CDR3 protein: CSTGLAGSYEQYF
CDR3 DNA: TGCTCGACAGGGCTAGCGGGATCCTACGAGCAGTACTTC

J gene: TRBJ1-2
V gene: TRBV19
clone size: NA
D gene: NA
CDR3 protein: CASSIETGGYTF
CDR3 DNA: TGTGCCAGTAGTATAGAAACAGGGGGCTACACCTTC

J gene: TRBJ2-7
V gene: TRBV4-1
clone size: NA
D gene: TRBD1
CDR3 protein: CASSQDPGQGYYEQYF
CDR3 DNA: TGCGCCAGCAGCCAAGATCCAGGACAGGGCTACTACGAGCAGTACTTC

J gene: TRBJ2-1
V gene: TRBV7-9
clone size: NA
D gene: NA
CDR3 protein: CASSLTGSGQFF
CDR3 DNA: TGTGCCAGCAGCCTTACTGGATCGGGGCAGTTCTTC

J gene: TRBJ2-2
V gene: TRBV29-1
clone size: NA
D gene: NA
CDR3 protein: CSAYRENTGELFF
CDR3 DNA: TGCAGCGCCTACAGGGAGAACACCGGGGAGCTGTTTTTT

J gene: TRBJ1-1
V gene: TRBV29-1
clone size: NA
D gene: NA
CDR3 protein: CSVEPRPNTEAFF
CDR3 DNA: TGCAGCGTTGAACCCAGGCCCAACACTGAAGCTTTCTTT

J gene: TRBJ2-1
V gene: TRBV27
clone size: NA
D gene: TRBD2
CDR3 protein: CASSFGGRGYNEQFF
CDR3 DNA: TGTGCCAGCAGTTTCGGTGGGAGGGGCTACAATGAGCAGTTCTTC

J gene: TRBJ2-7
V gene: TRBV5-6
clone size: NA
D gene: NA
CDR3 protein: CASSPMTSYEQYF
CDR3 DNA: TGTGCCAGCAGCCCAATGACTAGCTACGAGCAGTACTTC

J gene: TRBJ2-1
V gene: TRBV4-3
clone size: NA
D gene: TRBD2
CDR3 protein: CASSQEVLAGLGEQFF
CDR3 DNA: TGCGCCAGCAGCCAAGAGGTACTAGCGGGATTGGGTGAGCAGTTCTTC

J gene: TRBJ2-2
V gene: TRBV11-2
clone size: NA
D gene: NA
CDR3 protein: CASSLPGNTGELFF
CDR3 DNA: TGTGCCAGCAGCTTACCGGGGAACACCGGGGAGCTGTTTTTT

J gene: TRBJ2-1
V gene: TRBV6-1
clone size: NA
D gene: TRBD2
CDR3 protein: CAIRTSGTYNEQFF
CDR3 DNA: TGTGCCATCCGGACTAGCGGGACCTACAATGAGCAGTTCTTC

J gene: TRBJ1-1
V gene: TRBV29-1
clone size: NA
D gene: NA
CDR3 protein: CSVRELEAEAFF
CDR3 DNA: TGCAGCGTTAGGGAATTAGAAGCTGAAGCTTTCTTT

J gene: TRBJ2-7
V gene: TRBV5-4
clone size: NA
D gene: NA
CDR3 protein: CASSFLGGHGEQYF
CDR3 DNA: TGTGCCAGCAGCTTTTTAGGAGGCCACGGCGAGCAGTACTTC

J gene: TRBJ2-5
V gene: TRBV29-1
clone size: NA
D gene: TRBD1
CDR3 protein: CSVEGGQLETQYF
CDR3 DNA: TGCAGCGTTGAAGGGGGACAGTTGGAGACCCAGTACTTC

J gene: TRBJ2-7
V gene: TRBV5-1
clone size: NA
D gene: NA
CDR3 protein: CASSLVFGETAEQYF
CDR3 DNA: TGCGCCAGCAGCTTGGTCTTCGGGGAAACTGCCGAGCAGTACTTC

J gene: TRBJ1-6
V gene: TRBV4-1
clone size: NA
D gene: NA
CDR3 protein: CASSQSRTDNSPLHF
CDR3 DNA: TGCGCCAGCAGCCAATCAAGGACCGATAATTCACCCCTCCACTTT

J gene: TRBJ1-2
V gene: TRBV5-4
clone size: NA
D gene: NA
CDR3 protein: CASSEEQGLYGYTF
CDR3 DNA: TGTGCCAGCAGCGAGGAACAGGGCCTCTATGGCTACACCTTC

J gene: TRBJ1-2
V gene: TRBV9
clone size: NA
D gene: NA
CDR3 protein: CASSVGRGRMKSTDGYTF
CDR3 DNA: TGTGCCAGCAGCGTAGGCAGGGGCCGGATGAAGTCTACGGATGGCTACACCTTC

J gene: TRBJ2-3
V gene: TRBV5-6
clone size: NA
D gene: TRBD2
CDR3 protein: CASSLGLAGSSSTDTQYF
CDR3 DNA: TGTGCCAGCAGCTTGGGGCTAGCGGGGTCATCTAGCACAGATACGCAGTATTTT

J gene: TRBJ2-3
V gene: TRBV5-6
clone size: NA
D gene: TRBD2
CDR3 protein: CASSLLAGETDTQYF
CDR3 DNA: TGTGCCAGCAGCTTGTTAGCGGGAGAGACAGATACGCAGTATTTT